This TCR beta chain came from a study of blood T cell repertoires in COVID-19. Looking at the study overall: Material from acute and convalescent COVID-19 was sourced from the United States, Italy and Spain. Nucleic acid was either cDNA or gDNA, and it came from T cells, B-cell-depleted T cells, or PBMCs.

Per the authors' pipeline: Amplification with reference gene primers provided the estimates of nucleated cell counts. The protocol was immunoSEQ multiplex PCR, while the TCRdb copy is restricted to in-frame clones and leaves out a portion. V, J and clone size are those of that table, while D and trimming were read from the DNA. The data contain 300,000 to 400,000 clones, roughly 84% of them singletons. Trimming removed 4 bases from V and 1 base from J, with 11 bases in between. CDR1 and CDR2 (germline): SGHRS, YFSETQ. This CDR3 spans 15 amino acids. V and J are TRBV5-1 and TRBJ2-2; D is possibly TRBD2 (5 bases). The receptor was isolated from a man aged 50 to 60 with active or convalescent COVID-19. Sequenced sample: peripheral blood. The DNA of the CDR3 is TGCGCCAGCAGCCCCAGGACTGTGAACACCGGGGAGCTGTTTTTT. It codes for CASSPRTVNTGELFF.